This is a list of T cell receptor beta chains from one sample in a study of CXCR3-negative and CXCR3-positive naive CD8 T cells. TCRdb reworked the 5' RACE reads into one entry per CDR3 protein, no DNA. Its table lists about 6,900 distinct CDR3 sequences. The sample comprised naive CXCR3+ CD8+ T cells from blood. These receptors were collected from a human donor in good health. Some clones in this sample may be carry-over from other donors' samples. Each CDR3 is given with its conserved first and last residue. Not all rows give a size; the values are once, few, many and, for expanded clones, a class.

>medium-sized|TRBJ2-1|TRBV6-5
CASSYRTSGPYNEQFF
>-|TRBJ2-1|TRBV20-1
CSALAGSFNEQFF
>-|TRBJ2-1|TRBV19
CASSPNGGRYNEQFF
>-|TRBJ2-1|TRBV27
CASYSHADEQFF
>-|TRBJ2-2|TRBV13
CASSPGNTGELFF
>-|TRBJ2-7|TRBV11-2
CASSLDVENYEQYF
>medium-sized|TRBJ2-5|TRBV29-1
CSGTPGTGLETQYF
>-|TRBJ2-7|TRBV11-2
CASSLEGASSYEQYF
>medium-sized|TRBJ2-7|TRBV7-3
CASSLTGGVAYEQYF
>-|TRBJ1-2|TRBV6-5
CASSYSQEDRGGYTF
>medium-sized|TRBJ2-3|TRBV20-1
CSARIWPDTQYF
>-|TRBJ1-5|TRBV7-2
CASSLFTSPYSNQPQHF
>-|TRBJ1-5|TRBV29-1
CSVAPENQPQHF
>medium-sized|TRBJ1-6|TRBV6-5
CASSYSGTDNSPLHF
>-|TRBJ2-1|TRBV4-3
CASSPPTGHGYNEQFF
>medium-sized|TRBJ2-2|TRBV28
CASSLRTANTGELFF
>medium-sized|TRBJ1-2|TRBV12-3/TRBV12-4
CASNRGTDGYTF
>medium-sized|TRBJ2-1|TRBV3-1
CASSQVGEAREQFF
>medium-sized|TRBJ2-7|TRBV12-3/TRBV12-4
CASSFLVGGRSPEREQYF
>-|TRBJ2-1|TRBV12-3/TRBV12-4
CASSFENPPPGRLSRNEQFF
>medium-sized|TRBJ2-1|TRBV7-9
CASSQTYPPYNEQFF
>medium-sized|TRBJ1-1|TRBV7-3
CASRNPQGARTEAFF
>-|TRBJ1-1|TRBV3-1
CASSALIGNTEAFF
>medium-sized|TRBJ2-5|TRBV6-5
CASSYGLGETQYF
>medium-sized|TRBJ2-4|TRBV29-1
CSVEKILAKNIQYF
>-|TRBJ2-1|TRBV29-1
CSVLLTSGRYNEQFF
>-|TRBJ2-5|TRBV7-9
CASRSGTEGPQETQYF
>-|TRBJ2-7|TRBV2
CASSEVVGKAYEQYF
>-|TRBJ2-1|TRBV28
CASSHGTSGRNEQFF
>-|TRBJ1-1|TRBV29-1
CSVFGVLNTEAFF
>medium-sized|TRBJ2-3|TRBV29-1
CSVEGDKAGVTDTQYF
>-|TRBJ2-1|TRBV28
CASSRGDSHYNEQFF
>medium-sized|TRBJ2-3|TRBV29-1
CSVEGGHGTDTQYF